In this sample, the clone carrying this T cell receptor beta chain turned up many times. The antigen remains undetermined. The data stem from a study of T cells in Graves' hyperthyroidism and ophthalmopathy. Amplified regions were TCR beta CDR3 sequences from RNA transcripts. An initial round of RT-PCR targeting the TCR CDR3 relied on the HTBI primer set. Each CDR3 protein gets one entry after TCRdb re-called the multiplex PCR reads with MiXCR. This sample has 30,000 to 40,000 distinct CDR3 sequences, with 52% found just once. The V gene's germline CDR1 is DFQATT and CDR2 SNEGSKA (reference sequence). The CDR3 has 16 amino acids. PBMCs were sourced from approximately 9 ml fresh peripheral blood. General study points: Most expanded thyroid clonotypes above 0.001 recurred in blood.

The chain uses TRBV20-1 and TRBJ2-1; D is perhaps TRBD2 (5 bases). This receptor was taken from a man aged 35-49 years with Graves' ophthalmopathy. The sample comprised blood. The CDR3 DNA reads as TGCAGCGCCCCCGAGGGCCCTCCCGACTCCTACAATGAGCAGTTCTTC. Translated: CSAPEGPPDSYNEQFF.